The sequence of this TCR beta chain was determined in a study of PD-L1 blockade in urothelial cancer. About the study: Twenty-five of 29 patients were males with bladder-origin urothelial cancer. Blood was subjected to analysis at 3 weeks (second dose) and 6 weeks following treatment start. There were a median of approximately 150,000 T cells in blood samples.

Synthetic spike-ins, TCR analog templates, were added into each PCR. The data were produced by immunoSEQ multiplex PCR, yet TCRdb's version contains in-frame clones alone and is incomplete. This repertoire shows about 50,000 clones, about 86% found once; its top ten account for more than 3%. As for time point: pretreatment peripheral blood. The sample in question was PBMCs, obtained around atezolizumab (anti-PD-L1) treatment. The sequence was obtained from an older man with urothelial cancer.

CDR3 amino acids: CASRTGGEKLFF. For the CDR3, the DNA is TGTGCCAGTAGGACAGGGGGAGAAAAACTGTTTTTT. This rearrangement joins TRBV19 to TRBJ1-4, with 9 bases identical to TRBD1. Per the germline V gene, CDR1 is LNHDA and CDR2 is SQIVND (reference sequence). The V gene end was trimmed by 6 bases and the J gene end by 8 bases; junction bases not matched to a gene: 1. The CDR3 covers 12 residues.